The present entry profiles one T cell receptor (beta chain) with its context. Its specificity is not known. This CDR3 spans 18 amino acids. The germline CDR1 and CDR2 sequences are SGHTA and FQGNSA. Making the TCR beta libraries relied on UMI-labeled 5' RACE. From the 5' RACE reads, TCRdb lists one entry per CDR3 protein and no DNA. The sample is made up of about 10,000 distinct CDR3 sequences, and the top ten hold around 19% of it. The data originate from a study of human CD8 memory T cell subsets. The authors defined TPEX cells as CCR7+ PD-1+ TIGIT+ early memory CD8+ T cells carrying exhausted-like traits. Whole-study findings and limits: There was only minimal overlap between the repertoires of stem-like memory and precursor exhausted T cells. Among T cells, stem-like memory and precursor exhausted subsets showed similarly high diversity, unlike effector memory cells.

The sequence came from a human donor in good health. The V gene is TRBV7-2, the J gene TRBJ2-7; TCRdb reports TRBD2, a call that lacks DNA to check it against. Sequenced input: CD8+ T cells from PBMCs. The CDR3 sequence is CASSSMTSGRALSYEQYF.